This T cell receptor beta chain was captured in a study of CD8+ T cells in alopecia areata. Study observations and caveats: Compared with mice, patients displayed less clear TCR sharing, possibly for HLA-related reasons.

The CDR3 is made up of 13 amino acids. Trimming took 6 bases from V and 3 from J; bases not matched to a gene: 4. The germline V gene has CDR1 SQVTM and CDR2 ANQGSEA. Points on this clone: What it binds is not known.

RNA was isolated and reverse transcribed to cDNA, the sequencing template. This table comes from immunoSEQ multiplex PCR, and its TCRdb copy is limited to in-frame clones, with some not included. The data contain approximately 300,000 clones, 58% of them seen just once; the ten biggest clones take up over 1.5%. Noted treatment: oral pan-JAK inhibitor, 5-10 mg twice daily. This material consisted of CD4+ T cells sorted from blood, taken at week 24, from a patient treated with tofacitinib. J is TRBJ1-5 and V is TRBV29-1; TRBD1 matches 8 bases. This TCR came from a human donor with alopecia areata. The CDR3 loop reads CSVQDRVNQPQHF. The CDR3, as DNA: TGCAGCGTCCAGGACAGGGTCAATCAGCCCCAGCATTTT.